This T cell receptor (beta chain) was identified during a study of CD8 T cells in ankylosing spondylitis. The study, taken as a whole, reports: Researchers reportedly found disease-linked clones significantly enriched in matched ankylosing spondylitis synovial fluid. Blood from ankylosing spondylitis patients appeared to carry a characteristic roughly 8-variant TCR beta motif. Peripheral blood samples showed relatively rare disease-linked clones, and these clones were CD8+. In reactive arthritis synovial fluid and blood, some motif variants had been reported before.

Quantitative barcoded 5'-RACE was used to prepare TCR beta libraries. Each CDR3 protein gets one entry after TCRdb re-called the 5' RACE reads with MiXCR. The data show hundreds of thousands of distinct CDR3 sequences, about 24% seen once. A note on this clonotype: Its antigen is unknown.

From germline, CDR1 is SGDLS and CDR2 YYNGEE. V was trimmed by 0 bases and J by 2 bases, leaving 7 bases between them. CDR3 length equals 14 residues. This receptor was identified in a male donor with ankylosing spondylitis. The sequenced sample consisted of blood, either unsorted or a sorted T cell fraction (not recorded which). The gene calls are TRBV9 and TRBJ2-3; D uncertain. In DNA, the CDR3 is TGTGCCAGCAGCGTAGACCGGGCCACAGATACGCAGTATTTT. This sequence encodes CASSVDRATDTQYF.